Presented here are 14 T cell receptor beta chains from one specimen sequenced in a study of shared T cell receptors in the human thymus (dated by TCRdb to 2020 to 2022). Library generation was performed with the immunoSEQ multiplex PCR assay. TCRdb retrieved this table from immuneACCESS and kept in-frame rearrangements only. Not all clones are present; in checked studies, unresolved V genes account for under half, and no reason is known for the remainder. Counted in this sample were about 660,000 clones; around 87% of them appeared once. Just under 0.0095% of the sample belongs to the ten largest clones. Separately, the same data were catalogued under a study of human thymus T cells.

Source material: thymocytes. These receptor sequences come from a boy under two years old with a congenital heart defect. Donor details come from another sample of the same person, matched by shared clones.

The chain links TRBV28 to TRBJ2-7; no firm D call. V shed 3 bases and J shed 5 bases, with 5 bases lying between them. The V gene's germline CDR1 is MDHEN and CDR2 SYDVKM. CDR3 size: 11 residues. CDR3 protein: CASSLENEQYF. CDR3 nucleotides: TGTGCCAGCAGTTTGGAGAACGAGCAGTACTTC.

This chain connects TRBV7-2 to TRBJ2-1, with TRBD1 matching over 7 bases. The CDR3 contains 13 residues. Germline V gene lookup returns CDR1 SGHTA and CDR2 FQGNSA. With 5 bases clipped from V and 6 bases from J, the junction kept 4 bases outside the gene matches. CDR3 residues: CASSPDRVNEQFF. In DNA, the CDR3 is TGTGCCAGCAGCCCCGACAGGGTCAATGAGCAGTTCTTC.

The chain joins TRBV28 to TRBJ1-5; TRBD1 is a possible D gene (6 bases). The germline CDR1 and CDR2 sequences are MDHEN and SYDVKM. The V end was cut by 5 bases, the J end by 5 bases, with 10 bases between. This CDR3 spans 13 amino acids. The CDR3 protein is CASSTGPDQPQHF. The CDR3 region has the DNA TGTGCCAGCAGTACAGGGCCCGATCAGCCCCAGCATTTT.

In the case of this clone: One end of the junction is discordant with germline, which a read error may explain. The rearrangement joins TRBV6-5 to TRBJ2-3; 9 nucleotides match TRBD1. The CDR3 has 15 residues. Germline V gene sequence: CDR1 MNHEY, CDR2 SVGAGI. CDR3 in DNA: TGTGCCAGCAGGGACAGGGGTCCAAGCAGAGATACGCAGTATTTT. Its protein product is CASRDRGPSRDTQYF.

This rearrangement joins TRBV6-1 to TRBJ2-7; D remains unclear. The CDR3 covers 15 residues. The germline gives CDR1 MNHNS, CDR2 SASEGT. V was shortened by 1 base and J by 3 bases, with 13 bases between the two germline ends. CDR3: CASSEVTEKDYEQYF. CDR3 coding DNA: TGTGCCAGCAGTGAAGTAACAGAAAAAGACTACGAGCAGTACTTC.

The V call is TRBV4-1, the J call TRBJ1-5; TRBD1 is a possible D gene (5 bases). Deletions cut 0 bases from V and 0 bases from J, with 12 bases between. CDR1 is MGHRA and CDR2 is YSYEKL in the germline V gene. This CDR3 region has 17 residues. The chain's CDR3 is CASSQDLYRLSNQPQHF. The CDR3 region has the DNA TGCGCCAGCAGCCAAGATCTTTACAGGCTTAGCAATCAGCCCCAGCATTTT.

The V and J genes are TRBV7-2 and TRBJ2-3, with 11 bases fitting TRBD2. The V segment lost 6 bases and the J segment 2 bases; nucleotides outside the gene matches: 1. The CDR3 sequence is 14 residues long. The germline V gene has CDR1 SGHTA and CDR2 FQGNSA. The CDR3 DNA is TGTGCCAGCAGTAGCGGGGGGGCCACAGATACGCAGTATTTT. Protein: CASSSGGATDTQYF.

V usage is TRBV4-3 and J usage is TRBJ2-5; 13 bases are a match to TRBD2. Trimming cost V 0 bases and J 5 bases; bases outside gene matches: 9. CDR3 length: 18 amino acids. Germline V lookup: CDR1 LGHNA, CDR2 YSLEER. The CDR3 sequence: CASSQERTSGGGEETQYF. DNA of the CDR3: TGCGCCAGCAGCCAAGAAAGAACTAGCGGGGGGGGTGAGGAGACCCAGTACTTC.

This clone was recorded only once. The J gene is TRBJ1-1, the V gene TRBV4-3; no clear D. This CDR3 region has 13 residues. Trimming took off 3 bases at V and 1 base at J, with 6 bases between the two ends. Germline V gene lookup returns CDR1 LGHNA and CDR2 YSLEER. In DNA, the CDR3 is TGCGCCAGCAGCCACAAGCCGAACACTGAAGCTTTCTTT. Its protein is CASSHKPNTEAFF.

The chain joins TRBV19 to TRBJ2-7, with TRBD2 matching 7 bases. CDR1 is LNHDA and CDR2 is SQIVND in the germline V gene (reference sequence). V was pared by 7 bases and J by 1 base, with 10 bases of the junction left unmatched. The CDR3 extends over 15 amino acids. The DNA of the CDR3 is TGTGCCAGTACAAGCGGGAAGGGGAAGTCCTACGAGCAGTACTTC. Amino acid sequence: CASTSGKGKSYEQYF.

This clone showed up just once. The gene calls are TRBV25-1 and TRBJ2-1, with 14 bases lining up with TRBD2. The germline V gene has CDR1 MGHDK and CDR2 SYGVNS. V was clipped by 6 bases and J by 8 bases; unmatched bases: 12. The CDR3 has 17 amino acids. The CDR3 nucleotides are TGTGCCAGCAGGTCTCTCGGGACTAGCGGGGGCAGGGATGAGCAGTTCTTC. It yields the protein CASRSLGTSGGRDEQFF.

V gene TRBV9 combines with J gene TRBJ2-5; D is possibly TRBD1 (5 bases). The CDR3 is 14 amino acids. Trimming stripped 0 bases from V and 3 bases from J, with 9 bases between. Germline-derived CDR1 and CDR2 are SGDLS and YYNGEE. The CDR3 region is CASSVAGAEETQYF. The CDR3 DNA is TGTGCCAGCAGCGTAGCTGGGGCAGAAGAGACCCAGTACTTC.

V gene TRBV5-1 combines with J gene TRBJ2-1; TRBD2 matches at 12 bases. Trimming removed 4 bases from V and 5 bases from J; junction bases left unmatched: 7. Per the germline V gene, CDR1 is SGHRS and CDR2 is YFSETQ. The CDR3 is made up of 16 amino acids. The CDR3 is CASSGGASGRDNEQFF. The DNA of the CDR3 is TGCGCCAGCAGCGGAGGGGCTAGCGGGAGGGACAATGAGCAGTTCTTC.

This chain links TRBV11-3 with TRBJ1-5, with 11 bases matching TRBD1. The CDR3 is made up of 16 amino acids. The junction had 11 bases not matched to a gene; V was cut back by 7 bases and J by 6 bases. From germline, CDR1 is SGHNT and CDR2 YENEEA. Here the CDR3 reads CASKTSDRGQFQPQHF. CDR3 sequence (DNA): TGTGCCAGCAAAACATCGGACAGGGGGCAGTTTCAGCCCCAGCATTTT.